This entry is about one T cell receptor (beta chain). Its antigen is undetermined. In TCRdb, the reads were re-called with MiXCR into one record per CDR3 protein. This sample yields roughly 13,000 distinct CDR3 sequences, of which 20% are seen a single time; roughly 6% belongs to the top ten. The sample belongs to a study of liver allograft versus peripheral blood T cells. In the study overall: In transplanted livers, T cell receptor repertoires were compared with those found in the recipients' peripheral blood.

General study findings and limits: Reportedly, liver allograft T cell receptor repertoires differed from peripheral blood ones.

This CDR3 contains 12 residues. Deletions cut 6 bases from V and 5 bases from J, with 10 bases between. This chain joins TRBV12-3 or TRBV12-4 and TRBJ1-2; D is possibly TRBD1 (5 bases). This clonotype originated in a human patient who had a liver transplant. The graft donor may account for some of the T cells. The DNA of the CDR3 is TGTGCCAGCAGGGAGGACATTTATGGCTACACCTTC. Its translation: CASREDIYGYTF.